These 22 T cell receptor beta chains were all obtained from the same sample, sequenced in a study of control samples from healthy donors and cancer patients. Generated by immunoSEQ multiplex PCR, the TCRdb table keeps only in-frame clones and is missing some. The repertoire holds 55,000 to 70,000 clones, approximately 90% seen once, with around 0.91% in the top ten. Source material: PBMCs. Source of these receptors: a man aged 25 to 45 with colorectal cancer.

The chain uses TRBV4-2 and TRBJ2-7; D call uncertain. Trimming cost V 0 bases and J 3 bases, with 12 bases left between them. The V gene's germline CDR1 is LGHNA and CDR2 YNFKEQ. The CDR3 is made up of 15 amino acids. CDR3 amino acids: CASSQDHKVYYEQYF. DNA of the CDR3: TGTGCCAGCAGCCAAGATCACAAGGTATACTACGAGCAGTACTTC.

The chain is built from TRBV24-1 and TRBJ2-1; no firm D call. The CDR3 extends over 12 amino acids. Per germline, CDR1 KGHDR and CDR2 SFDVKD. V was pared by 1 base and J by 7 bases, with 4 bases between. Here the CDR3 DNA reads TGTGCCACCAGTGATTTAACAAATGAGCAGTTCTTC. Translating it yields CATSDLTNEQFF.

The genes are TRBV19 and TRBJ2-7; TRBD1 or TRBD2 may be the D gene (5 bases each). The CDR3 sequence is 13 residues long. V was trimmed by 6 bases and J by 3 bases, leaving 12 bases between them. Germline V gene sequence: CDR1 LNHDA, CDR2 SQIVND (reference sequence). CDR3 sequence (DNA): TGTGCCAGTAGCAGAGAGGGGAGCTACGAGCAGTACTTC. Protein product: CASSREGSYEQYF.

The CDR3 nucleotides read TGTGCCAGCAGCGCTAGACAGATCTACGAGCAGTACTTC. Amino acid sequence: CASSARQIYEQYF. This chain links TRBV21-1 with TRBJ2-7; the D call TRBD1 from the table was never checked on the DNA. TRBV21-1 is a recognized pseudogene. The CDR3 runs 13 residues.

The V gene is TRBV5-4, the J gene TRBJ2-5, with D possibly matching TRBD2 (6 bases). This CDR3 is built from 14 residues. The V end lost 1 base, the J end lost 3 bases, and 10 bases lay between the germline ends. The germline V gene encodes CDR1 SGHNT and CDR2 YYREEE (reference sequence). The CDR3 region is CASSLKGGKETQYF. The DNA for the CDR3 is TGTGCCAGCAGCTTGAAAGGCGGGAAAGAGACCCAGTACTTC.

The chain has TRBV5-4 and TRBJ1-6; 10 nucleotides align to TRBD1. The germline gives CDR1 SGHNT, CDR2 YYREEE (reference sequence). CDR3 length equals 17 residues. Trimming took 3 bases from V and 1 from J; bases not matched to a gene: 4. CDR3 coding DNA: TGTGCCAGCAGCTCGCCGGGACAGGGGTCCTATAATTCACCCCTCCACTTT. The encoded protein is CASSSPGQGSYNSPLHF.

This clone was seen only a few times. The rearrangement links TRBV27 to TRBJ1-2; D is ambiguous. This CDR3 is built from 16 residues. The ends were cut back, 4 bases at V and 0 bases at J, with 15 bases in the middle. The germline CDR1 and CDR2 sequences are MNHEY and SMNVEV (reference sequence). The CDR3 sequence is CASSWSSPQANYGYTF. The CDR3 DNA sequence: TGTGCCAGCAGTTGGAGCTCCCCTCAAGCTAACTATGGCTACACCTTC.

The rearrangement joins TRBV6-6 to TRBJ2-6; D remains unclear. CDR3 length: 15 amino acids. V was pared by 6 bases and J by 4 bases, with 13 bases between. Per the germline V gene, CDR1 is MNHNY and CDR2 is SVGAGI (reference sequence). The CDR3 DNA sequence: TGTGCCAGCAGCCTTAAGCAATCCGGGGCCAACGTCCTGACTTTC. Its protein product is CASSLKQSGANVLTF.

The count of this clone is one. This chain connects TRBV24-1 to TRBJ2-3; tentatively, D is TRBD1 or TRBD2 (6 bases each). The CDR3 covers 14 residues. V gave up 6 bases and J gave up 3 bases, with 12 bases separating them. The germline gives CDR1 KGHDR, CDR2 SFDVKD. The CDR3 sequence is CATSLGGATDTQYF. CDR3 nucleotide sequence: TGTGCCACCAGTTTGGGGGGCGCAACAGATACGCAGTATTTT.

The chain recombines TRBV9 with TRBJ2-3, with a possible D match to TRBD2 (6 bases). Trimming removed 0 bases from V and 4 bases from J, with 15 bases in between. CDR1 and CDR2 (germline): SGDLS, YYNGEE. The CDR3 runs to 16 residues. The CDR3, as DNA: TGTGCCAGCAGCGTAGGGTTCGGAGGGGTGGCAGATACGCAGTATTTT. This gives the protein CASSVGFGGVADTQYF.

The chain is built from TRBV11-3 and TRBJ2-3; 10 nucleotides match TRBD2. The CDR3 is made up of 16 amino acids. Trimming removed 2 bases from V and 2 bases from J; junction bases left unmatched: 4. Germline V gene data show CDR1 as SGHNT and CDR2 as YENEEA. Written as DNA, the CDR3 is TGTGCCAGCAGCTTATCAAGCGGGGGGGACACAGATACGCAGTATTTT. Protein sequence: CASSLSSGGDTDTQYF.

The chain carries TRBV18 and TRBJ1-2; maybe TRBD1 (5 bases). The V end lost 3 bases, the J end lost 6 bases, and 11 bases lay between the germline ends. The germline CDR1 and CDR2 sequences are KGHSH and LQKENI. This CDR3 is 13 amino acids long. The CDR3 coding sequence is TGTGCCAGCTCACCGGCCCAGACAGATGGCTACACCTTC. As protein: CASSPAQTDGYTF. Together with reference TRBV18 and TRBJ1-2, the CDR3 gives the full variable domain: NAGVMQNPRHLVRRRGQEARLRCSPMKGHSHVYWYRQLPEEGLKFMVYLQKENIIDESGMPKERFSAEFPKEGPSILRIQQVVRGDSAAYFCASSPAQTDGYTFGSGTRLTVV.

The rearrangement links TRBV3-1 (or the pseudogene TRBV3-2) to TRBJ1-5; possibly TRBD1 for D (6 bases). Germline V gives CDR1 LGHDT, CDR2 YNNKEL (reference sequence). V shed 4 bases and J shed 3 bases, with 19 bases lying between them. The CDR3 runs to 17 residues. CDR3 protein: CASSLSTGIGPNQPQHF. As DNA, the CDR3 is TGTGCCAGCAGCCTTTCAACAGGGATAGGACCCAATCAGCCCCAGCATTTT.

This chain joins TRBV4-2 and TRBJ1-1; 8 bases map to TRBD1. This CDR3 is built from 16 residues. Germline CDR1 is LGHNA and CDR2 is YNFKEQ. V lost 0 bases and J lost 1; bases outside the gene matches: 4. CDR3 coding DNA: TGTGCCAGCAGCCAAGATCCCGGGACAGGGAACACTGAAGCTTTCTTT. It codes for CASSQDPGTGNTEAFF.

In its sample, this clone was seen once. The V gene is TRBV15, the J gene TRBJ2-1; 9 positions agree with TRBD2. Germline values: CDR1 LNHNV, CDR2 YYDKDF (reference sequence). V was pared by 1 base and J by 4 bases, with 8 bases of the junction left unmatched. This CDR3 contains 17 residues. CDR3 amino acids: CATSRAYPSGAYNEQFF. CDR3 nucleotide sequence: TGTGCCACCAGCAGAGCCTATCCTAGCGGGGCATACAATGAGCAGTTCTTC.

This chain joins TRBV19 and TRBJ2-1; 10 bases agree with TRBD2. V shed 10 bases, J shed 4 bases, and the junction held 10 bases outside the gene matches. Germline assignment: CDR1 LNHDA and CDR2 SQIVND (reference sequence). This CDR3 has 15 residues. CDR3 sequence: CATRSIAGGYNEQFF. The CDR3 DNA sequence: TGTGCCACTAGATCAATAGCGGGGGGTTACAATGAGCAGTTCTTC.

The chain has TRBV6-1 and TRBJ2-7; TRBD2 matches at 7 bases. CDR3 size: 14 residues. Germline CDR1 reads MNHNS; CDR2 reads SASEGT. J gave up 4 bases and V 1 base, and 4 bases lay outside the gene matches. The CDR3 DNA sequence: TGTGCCAGCAGTGAAGGGACTAGGGGATACGAGCAGTACTTC. Encoded protein: CASSEGTRGYEQYF.

The gene calls are TRBV19 and TRBJ2-6; D uncertain. The V end lost 7 bases, the J end lost 0 bases, and 7 bases lay between the germline ends. From germline, CDR1 is LNHDA and CDR2 SQIVND (reference sequence). The CDR3 totals 14 residues. The CDR3 coding sequence is TGTGCCAGTAAATGGGGCTCTGGGGCCAACGTCCTGACTTTC. Translated: CASKWGSGANVLTF. The full variable domain, in which reference TRBV19 and TRBJ2-6 provide the parts outside the CDR3, is DGGITQSPKYLFRKEGQNVTLSCEQNLNHDAMYWYRQDPGQGLRLIYYSQIVNDFQKGDIAEGYSVSREKKESFPLTVTSAQKNPTAFYLCASKWGSGANVLTFGAGSRLTVL.

The rearrangement links TRBV5-1 to TRBJ1-1; D not resolved. In germline, CDR1 is SGHRS, CDR2 YFSETQ. V lost 4 bases and J 1 base, leaving 11 bases between the germline ends. The CDR3 extends over 14 amino acids. CDR3 sequence reads: CASSPGPGNTEAFF. CDR3 coding DNA: TGCGCCAGCAGCCCCGGCCCGGGGAACACTGAAGCTTTCTTT.

Of note for this clone: The junction departs from the called germline gene at one end, perhaps through a read error. The chain couples TRBV7-7 to TRBJ1-1; the D is unclear. This CDR3 contains 13 residues. CDR1 is SSHAT and CDR2 is FNYEAQ in the germline V gene (reference sequence). The CDR3 reads CASSLGLRTEAFF. CDR3 coding DNA: TGTGCTAGCAGCTTAGGCCTGCGGACTGAAGCTTTCTTT.

The V call is TRBV7-9, the J call TRBJ1-1; 8 nucleotides line up with TRBD1. The CDR3 extends over 15 amino acids. Trimming took 5 bases from V and 0 from J; bases not matched to a gene: 5. CDR1 and CDR2 from the germline V gene are SEHNR and FQNEAQ (reference sequence). The CDR3 sequence: CASSRRTGMNTEAFF. The CDR3 DNA reads as TGTGCCAGCAGCCGCCGGACAGGGATGAACACTGAAGCTTTCTTT.

This clone was counted between two and nine times. The rearrangement links TRBV11-2 to TRBJ1-3; 8 bases align to TRBD1. This CDR3 is 15 amino acids long. V dropped 1 base and J dropped 3; count of bases not matched to a gene: 2. The germline V gene encodes CDR1 SGHAT and CDR2 FQNNGV. The CDR3 region is CASSLGTGYGNTIYF. The CDR3 coding sequence is TGTGCCAGCAGCTTAGGGACAGGGTATGGAAACACCATATATTTT.